A single sample gave rise to the 6 T cell receptor beta chains below, sequenced in a study of blood T cell repertoires in COVID-19. Measured with immunoSEQ multiplex PCR; TCRdb has only the in-frame clones, and not every one. The table includes hundreds of thousands of clones, under 95% detected once. Input material: peripheral blood. Every receptor here comes from a woman between 18 and 30 years old who had recovered from COVID-19.

The DNA of the CDR3 is TGTGCCAGCAGCGCCACTTACACTGAAGCTTTCTTT. Protein: CASSATYTEAFF. This chain links TRBV11-3 with TRBJ1-1; D uncertain. CDR1 and CDR2 (germline): SGHNT, YENEEA. The germline V and J ends were trimmed by 5 bases and 3 bases, with 7 bases remaining between them. The CDR3 length is 12 residues. The full variable domain, rest sourced from reference TRBV11-3 and TRBJ1-1, is EAGVVQSPRYKIIEKKQPVAFWCNPISGHNTLYWYLQNLGQGPELLIRYENEEAVDDSQLPKDRFSAERLKGVDSTLKIQPAELGDSAVYLCASSATYTEAFFGQGTRLTVV.

The chain couples TRBV28 to TRBJ2-3; TRBD2 matches at 7 bases. V lost 3 bases and J lost 5; bases outside the gene matches: 11. Looked up from germline, CDR1 is MDHEN and CDR2 is SYDVKM. This CDR3 region has 16 residues. The CDR3 loop is CASSFSAGTALDTQYF. In nucleotides, the CDR3 is TGTGCCAGCAGTTTCTCAGCGGGAACGGCGTTAGATACGCAGTATTTT.

The V call is TRBV3-1 (or the pseudogene TRBV3-2), the J call TRBJ2-7, with 13 bases aligning to TRBD2. Germline loops: CDR1 LGHDT, CDR2 YNNKEL (reference sequence). V dropped 3 bases and J dropped 0; count of bases not matched to a gene: 8. The CDR3 runs 18 residues. The CDR3 DNA is TGTGCCAGCAGCCAGGTAACCGGGACTAGCGGGACCTCCTACGAGCAGTACGTC. Its translation: CASSQVTGTSGTSYEQYV.

V and J are TRBV28 and TRBJ1-3, with 7 nucleotides matching TRBD1. V was pared by 5 bases and J by 3 bases, with 10 bases of the junction left unmatched. Germline assignment: CDR1 MDHEN and CDR2 SYDVKM. This CDR3 is 16 amino acids long. The CDR3 DNA sequence: TGTGCCAGCAGTCCGCGGAAGACAGGGCTTGGAAACACCATATATTTT. This codes for CASSPRKTGLGNTIYF. Using reference TRBV28 and TRBJ1-3 for the parts outside the CDR3, the full variable domain is DVKVTQSSRYLVKRTGEKVFLECVQDMDHENMFWYRQDPGLGLRLIYFSYDVKMKEKGDIPEGYSVSREKKERFSLILESASTNQTSMYLCASSPRKTGLGNTIYFGEGSWLTVV.

The chain combines TRBV24-1 with TRBJ2-3, with TRBD2 matching 11 bases. CDR1 is KGHDR, CDR2 SFDVKD, per germline. This CDR3 region has 16 residues. V lost 5 bases and J lost 2; bases outside the gene matches: 5. Here the CDR3 reads CATSVGLAGVTDTQYF. CDR3 DNA: TGTGCCACCAGTGTCGGACTAGCGGGCGTCACAGATACGCAGTATTTT.

The chain carries TRBV29-1 and TRBJ2-1; 10 bases map to TRBD2. Per germline, CDR1 SQVTM and CDR2 ANQGSEA. V gave up 7 bases and J gave up 4 bases; unmatched junction bases: 1. CDR3 length: 12 amino acids. CDR3 protein: CSGTSGYNEQFF. In DNA form, the CDR3 reads TGCAGCGGGACTAGCGGATACAATGAGCAGTTCTTC.